The 10 T cell receptor beta chains given below trace back to one sample, sequenced in a study of shared clonotypes between healthy human individuals. Naive CD8 cells lacked CD45RO and underwent positive selection for CCR7, leaving out terminally differentiated effector memory CD45RA+ cells. Sequencing was performed with immunoSEQ multiplex PCR; in TCRdb, only in-frame clones are kept and a portion is missing. The sample lists some 740,000 clones, 80% to 95% occurring once. The sequencing input was naive CD8+ T cells sorted from blood. The receptor source for this set is a man aged 25-45 years in good health.

The genes are TRBV9 and TRBJ2-5; D gene unclear. The CDR3 contains 16 residues. V lost 3 bases and J 5 bases, leaving 20 bases between the germline ends. Germline CDR1 reads SGDLS; CDR2 reads YYNGEE. CDR3 nucleotides: TGTGCCAGCAGCGGGCATTTGGAGACAACTACCGAGACCCAGTACTTC. This sequence encodes CASSGHLETTTETQYF.

The chain is built from TRBV5-5 and TRBJ2-7, with D perhaps matching TRBD2 (6 bases). This CDR3 region has 14 residues. The V and J ends lost 6 bases and 2 bases respectively, with 15 bases between them. In germline, CDR1 is SGHKS, CDR2 YYEKEE (reference sequence). CDR3 in amino acids: CASMGAGPAYEQYF. The CDR3 nucleotides are TGTGCCAGCATGGGAGCGGGCCCTGCCTACGAGCAGTACTTC.

The chain uses TRBV9 and TRBJ1-1; TRBD1 matches 7 bases. V was clipped by 4 bases and J by 3 bases; unmatched bases: 6. The CDR3 is 14 residues long. Germline CDR1 and CDR2: SGDLS and YYNGEE. In DNA, the CDR3 is TGTGCCAGCAGCCCCCCCGACAGGGACACTGAAGCTTTCTTT. Protein: CASSPPDRDTEAFF.

The CDR3 sequence is CASSPGTGGGQPQHF. CDR3 nucleotide sequence: TGCGCCAGCAGCCCCGGGACAGGGGGAGGTCAGCCCCAGCATTTT. The chain recombines TRBV4-3 with TRBJ1-5; the match to TRBD1 covers 11 bases. The CDR3 runs to 15 residues. Per the germline V gene, CDR1 is LGHNA and CDR2 is YSLEER. Trimming cost V 4 bases and J 6 bases; bases outside gene matches: 5.

This chain joins TRBV10-1 and TRBJ2-1; maybe TRBD2 (7 bases). From germline, CDR1 is WNHNN and CDR2 SYGVQD (reference sequence). V lost 0 bases, J lost 0 bases, and 9 bases lay in between. CDR3 length equals 16 residues. The CDR3 coding sequence is TGCGCCAGCAGTGAGTCGGGGGGGCACTCCTACAATGAGCAGTTCTTC. Its translation: CASSESGGHSYNEQFF.

The chain carries TRBV28 and TRBJ2-7, with 7 positions matching TRBD1. Per the germline V gene, CDR1 is MDHEN and CDR2 is SYDVKM. V lost 5 bases, J lost 3 bases, and 7 bases stayed unmatched. This CDR3 comprises 14 residues. CDR3 nucleotide sequence: TGTGCCAGCAGTCTAGGGACAGTAGGCTACGAGCAGTACTTC. It encodes CASSLGTVGYEQYF.

The V call is TRBV19, the J call TRBJ2-5; D unclear. V gave up 3 bases and J gave up 5 bases, with 10 bases separating them. This CDR3 comprises 13 residues. Per the germline V gene, CDR1 is LNHDA and CDR2 is SQIVND (reference sequence). The CDR3 DNA reads TGTGCCAGTAGTATTGCCTCTGGGGAGACCCAGTACTTC. It encodes CASSIASGETQYF. Full variable domain (outside the CDR3, taken from reference TRBV19 and TRBJ2-5): DGGITQSPKYLFRKEGQNVTLSCEQNLNHDAMYWYRQDPGQGLRLIYYSQIVNDFQKGDIAEGYSVSREKKESFPLTVTSAQKNPTAFYLCASSIASGETQYFGPGTRLLVL.

This rearrangement joins TRBV27 to TRBJ2-7; D not certain. Germline V lookup: CDR1 MNHEY, CDR2 SMNVEV (reference sequence). V was shortened by 2 bases and J by 2 bases, with 10 bases between the two germline ends. CDR3 length equals 14 residues. The CDR3 loop reads CASSLHSPPYEQYF. Here the CDR3 DNA reads TGTGCCAGCAGTTTACATTCCCCACCCTACGAGCAGTACTTC.

V usage is TRBV10-3 and J usage is TRBJ2-3, with TRBD2 matching 7 bases. The CDR3 has 15 amino acids. CDR1 is ENHRY, CDR2 SYGVKD, per germline. The V gene end was trimmed by 11 bases and the J gene end by 3 bases; junction bases not matched to a gene: 14. CDR3 in amino acids: CAVRASGASTDTQYF. CDR3 nucleotide sequence: TGTGCCGTTAGGGCTAGCGGAGCTAGTACAGATACGCAGTATTTT.

V usage is TRBV9 and J usage is TRBJ2-5, with D tentatively TRBD2 (5 bases). Trimming shortened V by 0 bases and J by 3 bases, and 9 bases separated the two germline ends. The CDR3 contains 14 residues. The germline V gene encodes CDR1 SGDLS and CDR2 YYNGEE. The CDR3 loop is CASSVGNSEETQYF. The CDR3 bases are TGTGCCAGCAGCGTAGGAAATAGCGAAGAGACCCAGTACTTC. The entire variable domain, with the rest obtained from reference TRBV9 and TRBJ2-5, is as follows: DSGVTQTPKHLITATGQRVTLRCSPRSGDLSVYWYQQSLDQGLQFLIQYYNGEERAKGNILERFSAQQFPDLHSELNLSSLELGDSALYFCASSVGNSEETQYFGPGTRLLVL.